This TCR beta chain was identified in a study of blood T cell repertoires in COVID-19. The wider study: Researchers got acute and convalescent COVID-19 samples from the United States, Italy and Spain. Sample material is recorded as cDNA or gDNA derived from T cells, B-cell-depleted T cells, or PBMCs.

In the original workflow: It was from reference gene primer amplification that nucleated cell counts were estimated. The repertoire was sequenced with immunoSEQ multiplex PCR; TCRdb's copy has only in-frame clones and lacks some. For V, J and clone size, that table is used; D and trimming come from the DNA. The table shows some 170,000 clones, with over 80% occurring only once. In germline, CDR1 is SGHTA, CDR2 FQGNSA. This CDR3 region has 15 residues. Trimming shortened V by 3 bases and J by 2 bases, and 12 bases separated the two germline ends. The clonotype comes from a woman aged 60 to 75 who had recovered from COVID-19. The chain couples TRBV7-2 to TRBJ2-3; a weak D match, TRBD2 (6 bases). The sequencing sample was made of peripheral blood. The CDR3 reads CASSFLGLSTDTQYF. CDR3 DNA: TGTGCCAGCAGCTTTCTCGGACTATCCACAGATACGCAGTATTTT.